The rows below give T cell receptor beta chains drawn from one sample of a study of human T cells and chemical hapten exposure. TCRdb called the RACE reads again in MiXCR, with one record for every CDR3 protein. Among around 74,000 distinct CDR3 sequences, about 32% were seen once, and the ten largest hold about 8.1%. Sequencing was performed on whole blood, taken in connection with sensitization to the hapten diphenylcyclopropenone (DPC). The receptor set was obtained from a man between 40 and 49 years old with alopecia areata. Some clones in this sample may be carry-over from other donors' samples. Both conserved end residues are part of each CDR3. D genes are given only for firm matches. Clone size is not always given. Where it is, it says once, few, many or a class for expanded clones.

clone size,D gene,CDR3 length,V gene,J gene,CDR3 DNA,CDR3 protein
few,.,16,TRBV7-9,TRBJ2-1,TGTGCCAGCAGCTCGACGGGGAAGAGCTCCTACAATGAGCAGTTCTTC,CASSSTGKSSYNEQFF
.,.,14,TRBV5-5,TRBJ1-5,TGTGCCAGCAGCTTAAGTCAGCCCTGGCAGCCCCAGCATTTT,CASSLSQPWQPQHF
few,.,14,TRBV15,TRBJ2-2,TGTGCCACCCGGGACAACGCGAACACCGGGGAGCTGTTTTTT,CATRDNANTGELFF
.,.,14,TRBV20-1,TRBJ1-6,TGCAGTGCTACCCTAGTGGGACAAAATTCACCCCTCCACTTT,CSATLVGQNSPLHF
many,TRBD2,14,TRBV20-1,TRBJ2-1,TGCAGTGCTAGACCTCAGACTAGCGGGAGGGCCCAGTTCTTC,CSARPQTSGRAQFF
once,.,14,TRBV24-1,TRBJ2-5,TGTGCCACCAGCCTCCCAGGGGTCCAAGAGACCCAGTACTTC,CATSLPGVQETQYF
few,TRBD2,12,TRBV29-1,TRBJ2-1,TGCAGCGTATCCGGGGGGGTAAATGAGCAGTTCTTC,CSVSGGVNEQFF
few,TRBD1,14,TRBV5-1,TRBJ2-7,TGCGCCAGCAGCCCACGGACAGGGAGCAACGAGCAGTACTTC,CASSPRTGSNEQYF
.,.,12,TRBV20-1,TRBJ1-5,TGCAGTGCTAGCAGGGGCAATCAGCCCCAGCATTTT,CSASRGNQPQHF
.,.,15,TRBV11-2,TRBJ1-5,TGTGCCAGCAGCCCCGATGGGAATAGCAATCAGCCCCAGCATTTT,CASSPDGNSNQPQHF
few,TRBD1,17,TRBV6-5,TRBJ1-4,TGTGCCAGCAGTTACGGGACAGGGGGCGCAACTAATGAAAAACTGTTTTTT,CASSYGTGGATNEKLFF
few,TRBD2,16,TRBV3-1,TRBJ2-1,TGTGCCAGCAGCCATGGGGGAGGGGTCGCCTACAATGAGCAGTTCTTC,CASSHGGGVAYNEQFF